Below, one T cell receptor beta chain is given with its context. It was cDNA, reverse transcribed from extracted RNA, that served as the sequencing template. TCRdb's copy holds only in-frame clones and misses some; the assay was immunoSEQ multiplex PCR. The top ten hold 0.8% to 1% of the sample, which has roughly 280,000 clones, over 45% seen once. These data are taken from a study of CD8+ T cells in alopecia areata. Noted treatment: oral pan-JAK inhibitor, 5-10 mg twice daily. Germline V lookup: CDR1 SGHTA, CDR2 FQGTGA. V lost 6 bases and J 10 bases, leaving 16 bases between the germline ends. The CDR3 runs to 13 residues.

This receptor was obtained from a human donor with alopecia areata. The starting material was CD4+ T cells sorted from blood, obtained around week 52, from a patient treated with tofacitinib. The J gene is TRBJ2-1, the V gene TRBV7-3; D tentatively reads TRBD1 or TRBD2 (6 bases each). The CDR3 DNA is TGTGCCAGCAGTCTCGGGGGCGTGGCGGAGCAGTTCTTC. It encodes CASSLGGVAEQFF.